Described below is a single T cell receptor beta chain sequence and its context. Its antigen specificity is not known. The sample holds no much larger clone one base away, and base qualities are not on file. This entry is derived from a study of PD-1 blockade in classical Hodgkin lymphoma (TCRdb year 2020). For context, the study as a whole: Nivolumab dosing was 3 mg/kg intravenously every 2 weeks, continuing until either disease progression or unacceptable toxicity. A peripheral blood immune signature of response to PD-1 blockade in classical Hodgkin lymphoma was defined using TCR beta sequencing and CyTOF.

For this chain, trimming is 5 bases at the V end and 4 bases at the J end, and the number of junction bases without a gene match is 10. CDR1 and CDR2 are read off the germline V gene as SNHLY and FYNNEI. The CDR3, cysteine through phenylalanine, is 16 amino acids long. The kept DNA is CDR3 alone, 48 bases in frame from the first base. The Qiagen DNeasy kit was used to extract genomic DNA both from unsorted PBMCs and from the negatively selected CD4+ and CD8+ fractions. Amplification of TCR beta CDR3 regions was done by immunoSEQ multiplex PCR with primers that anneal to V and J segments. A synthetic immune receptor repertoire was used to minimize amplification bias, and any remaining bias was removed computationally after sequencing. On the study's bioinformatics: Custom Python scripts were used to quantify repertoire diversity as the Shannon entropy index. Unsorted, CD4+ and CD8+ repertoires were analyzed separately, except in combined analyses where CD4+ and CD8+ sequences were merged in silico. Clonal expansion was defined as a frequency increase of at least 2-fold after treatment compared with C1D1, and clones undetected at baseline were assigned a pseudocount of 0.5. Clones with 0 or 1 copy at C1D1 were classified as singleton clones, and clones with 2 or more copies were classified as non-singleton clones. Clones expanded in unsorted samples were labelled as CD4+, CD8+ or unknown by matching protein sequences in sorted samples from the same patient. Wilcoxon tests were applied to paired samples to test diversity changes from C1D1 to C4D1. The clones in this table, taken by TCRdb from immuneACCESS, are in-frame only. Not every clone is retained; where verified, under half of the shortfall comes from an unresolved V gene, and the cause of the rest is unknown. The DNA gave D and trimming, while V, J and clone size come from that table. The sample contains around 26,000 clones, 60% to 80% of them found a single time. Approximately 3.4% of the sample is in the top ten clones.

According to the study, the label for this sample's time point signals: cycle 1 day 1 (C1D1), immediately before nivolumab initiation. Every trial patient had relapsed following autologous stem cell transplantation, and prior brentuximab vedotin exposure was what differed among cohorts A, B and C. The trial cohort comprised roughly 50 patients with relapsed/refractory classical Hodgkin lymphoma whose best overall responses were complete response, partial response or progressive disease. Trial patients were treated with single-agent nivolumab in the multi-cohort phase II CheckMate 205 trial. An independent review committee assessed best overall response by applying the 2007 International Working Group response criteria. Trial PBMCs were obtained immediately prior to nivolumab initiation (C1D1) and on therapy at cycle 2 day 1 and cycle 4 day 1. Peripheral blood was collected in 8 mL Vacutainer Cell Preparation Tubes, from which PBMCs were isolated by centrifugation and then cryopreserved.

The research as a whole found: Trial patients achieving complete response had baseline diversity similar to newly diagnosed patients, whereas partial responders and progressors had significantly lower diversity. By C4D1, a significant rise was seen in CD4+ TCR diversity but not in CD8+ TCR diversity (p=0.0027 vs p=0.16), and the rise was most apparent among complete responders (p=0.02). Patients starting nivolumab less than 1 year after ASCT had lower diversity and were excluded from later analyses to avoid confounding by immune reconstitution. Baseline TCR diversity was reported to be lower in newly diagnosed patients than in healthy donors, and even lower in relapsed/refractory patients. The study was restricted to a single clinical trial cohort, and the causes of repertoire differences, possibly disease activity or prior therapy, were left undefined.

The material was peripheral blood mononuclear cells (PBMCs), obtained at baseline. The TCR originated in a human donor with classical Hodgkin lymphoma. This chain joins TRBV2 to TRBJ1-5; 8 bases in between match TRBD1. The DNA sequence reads TGTGCCAGCAGTTCCTTCTCGAGGACAGGGAATCAGCCCCAGCATTTT. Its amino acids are CASSSFSRTGNQPQHF. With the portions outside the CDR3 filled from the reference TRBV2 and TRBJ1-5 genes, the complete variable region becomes EPEVTQTPSHQVTQMGQEVILRCVPISNHLYFYWYRQILGQKVEFLVSFYNNEISEKSEIFDDQFSVERPDGSNFTLKIRSTKLEDSAMYFCASSSFSRTGNQPQHFGDGTRLSIL.